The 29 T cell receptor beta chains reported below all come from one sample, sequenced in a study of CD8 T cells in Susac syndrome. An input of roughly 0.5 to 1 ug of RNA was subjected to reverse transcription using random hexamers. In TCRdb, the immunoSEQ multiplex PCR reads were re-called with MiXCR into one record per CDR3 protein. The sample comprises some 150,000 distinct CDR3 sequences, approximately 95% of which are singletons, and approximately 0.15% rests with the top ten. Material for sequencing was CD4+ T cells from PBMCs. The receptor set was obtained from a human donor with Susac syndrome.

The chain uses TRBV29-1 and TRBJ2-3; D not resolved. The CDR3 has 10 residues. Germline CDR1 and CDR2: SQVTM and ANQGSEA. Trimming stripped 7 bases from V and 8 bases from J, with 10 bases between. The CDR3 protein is CSARVGTQYF. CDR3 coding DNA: TGCAGCGCTAGGGTTGGTACGCAGTATTTT.

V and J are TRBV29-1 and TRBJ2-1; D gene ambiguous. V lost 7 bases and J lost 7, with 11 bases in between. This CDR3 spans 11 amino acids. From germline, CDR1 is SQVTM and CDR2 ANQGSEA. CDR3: CSASPSNEQFF. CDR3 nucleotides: TGCAGCGCCTCCCCCTCTAATGAGCAGTTCTTC.

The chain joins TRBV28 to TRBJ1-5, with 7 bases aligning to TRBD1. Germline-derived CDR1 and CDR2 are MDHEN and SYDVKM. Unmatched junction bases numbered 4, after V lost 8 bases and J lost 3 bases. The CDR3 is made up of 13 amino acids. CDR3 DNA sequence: TGTGCCAGCGGTGGACAGGTCAATCAGCCCCAGCATTTT. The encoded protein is CASGGQVNQPQHF.

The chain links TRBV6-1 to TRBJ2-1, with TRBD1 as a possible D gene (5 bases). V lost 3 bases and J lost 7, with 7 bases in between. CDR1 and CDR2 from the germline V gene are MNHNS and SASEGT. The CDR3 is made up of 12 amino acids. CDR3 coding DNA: TGTGCCAGCAGTGAGCAGGGTAATGAGCAGTTCTTC. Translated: CASSEQGNEQFF.

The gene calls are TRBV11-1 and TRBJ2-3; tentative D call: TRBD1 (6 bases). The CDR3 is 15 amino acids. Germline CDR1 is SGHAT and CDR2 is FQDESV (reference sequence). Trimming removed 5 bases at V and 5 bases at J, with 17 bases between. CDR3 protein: CASSTRAGDKDTQYF. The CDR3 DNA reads TGTGCCAGCAGCACCCGGGCAGGGGATAAAGATACGCAGTATTTT. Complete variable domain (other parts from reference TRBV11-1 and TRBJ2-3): EAEVAQSPRYKITEKSQAVAFWCDPISGHATLYWYRQILGQGPELLVQFQDESVVDDSQLPKDRFSAERLKGVDSTLKIQPAELGDSAMYLCASSTRAGDKDTQYFGPGTRLTVL.

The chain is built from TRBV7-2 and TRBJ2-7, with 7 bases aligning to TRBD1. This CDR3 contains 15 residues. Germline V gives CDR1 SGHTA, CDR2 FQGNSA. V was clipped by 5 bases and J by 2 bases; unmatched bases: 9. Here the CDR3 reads CASSISGTAAYEQYF. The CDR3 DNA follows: TGTGCCAGCAGCATATCCGGGACAGCCGCCTACGAGCAGTACTTC.

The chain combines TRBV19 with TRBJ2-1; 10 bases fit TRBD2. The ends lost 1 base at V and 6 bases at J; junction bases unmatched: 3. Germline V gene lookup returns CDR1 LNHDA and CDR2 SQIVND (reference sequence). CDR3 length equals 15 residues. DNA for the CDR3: TGTGCCAGTAGTATAGTTACTAGCGGGGTCAATGAGCAGTTCTTC. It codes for CASSIVTSGVNEQFF. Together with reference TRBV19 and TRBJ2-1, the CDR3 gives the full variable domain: DGGITQSPKYLFRKEGQNVTLSCEQNLNHDAMYWYRQDPGQGLRLIYYSQIVNDFQKGDIAEGYSVSREKKESFPLTVTSAQKNPTAFYLCASSIVTSGVNEQFFGPGTRLTVL.

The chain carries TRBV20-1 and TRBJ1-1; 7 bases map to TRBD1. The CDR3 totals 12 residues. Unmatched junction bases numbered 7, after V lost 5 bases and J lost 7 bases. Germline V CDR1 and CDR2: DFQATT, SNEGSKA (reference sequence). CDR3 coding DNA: TGCAGTGCTGCTGACAGGGACGATGAAGCTTTCTTT. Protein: CSAADRDDEAFF.

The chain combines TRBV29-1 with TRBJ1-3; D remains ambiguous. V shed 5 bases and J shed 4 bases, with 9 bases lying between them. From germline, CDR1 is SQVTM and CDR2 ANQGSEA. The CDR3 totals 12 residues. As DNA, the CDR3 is TGCAGCGTTTGGGAAAGCGGAAACACCATATATTTT. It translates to CSVWESGNTIYF.

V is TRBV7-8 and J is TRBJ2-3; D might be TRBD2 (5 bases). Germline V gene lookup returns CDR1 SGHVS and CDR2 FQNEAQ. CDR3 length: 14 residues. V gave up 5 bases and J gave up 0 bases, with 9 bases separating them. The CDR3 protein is CASSNGLSTDTQYF. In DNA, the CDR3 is TGTGCCAGCAGCAATGGACTTAGCACAGATACGCAGTATTTT.

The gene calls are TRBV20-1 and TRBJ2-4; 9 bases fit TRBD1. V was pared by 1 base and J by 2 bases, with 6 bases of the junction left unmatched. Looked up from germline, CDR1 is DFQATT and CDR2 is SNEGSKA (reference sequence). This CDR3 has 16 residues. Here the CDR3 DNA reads TGCAGTGCTAGAGTAGGGACAGGGTCAACCAAAAACATTCAGTACTTC. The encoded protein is CSARVGTGSTKNIQYF.

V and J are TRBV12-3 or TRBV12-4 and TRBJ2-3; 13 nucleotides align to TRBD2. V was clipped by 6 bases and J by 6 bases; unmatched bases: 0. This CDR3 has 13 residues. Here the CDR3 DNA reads TGTGCCAGCAGACTAGCGGGGGGGGATACGCAGTATTTT. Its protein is CASRLAGGDTQYF.

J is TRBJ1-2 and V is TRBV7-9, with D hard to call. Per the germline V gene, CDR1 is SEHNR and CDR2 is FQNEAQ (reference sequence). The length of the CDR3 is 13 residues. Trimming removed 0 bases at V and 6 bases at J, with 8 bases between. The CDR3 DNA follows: TGTGCCAGCAGCTTAGCGGGCAGCAATGGCTACACCTTC. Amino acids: CASSLAGSNGYTF.

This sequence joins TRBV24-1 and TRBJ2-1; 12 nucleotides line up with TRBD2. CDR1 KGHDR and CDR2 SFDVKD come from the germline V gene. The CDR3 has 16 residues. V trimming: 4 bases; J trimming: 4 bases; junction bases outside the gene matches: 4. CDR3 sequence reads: CATSDSGLAGYNEQFF. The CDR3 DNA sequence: TGTGCCACCAGTGACTCGGGACTAGCGGGTTACAATGAGCAGTTCTTC.

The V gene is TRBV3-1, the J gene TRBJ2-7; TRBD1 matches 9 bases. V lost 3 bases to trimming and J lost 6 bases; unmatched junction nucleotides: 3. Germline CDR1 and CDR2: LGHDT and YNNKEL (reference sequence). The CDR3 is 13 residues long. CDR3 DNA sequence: TGTGCCAGCAGCCACGCGGACAGGGGCGAGCAGTACTTC. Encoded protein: CASSHADRGEQYF.

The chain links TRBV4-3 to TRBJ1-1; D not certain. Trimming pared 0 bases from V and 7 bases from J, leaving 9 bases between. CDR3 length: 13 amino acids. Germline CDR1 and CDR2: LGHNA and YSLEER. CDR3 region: CASSQDPSSEAFF. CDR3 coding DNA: TGCGCCAGCAGCCAAGATCCCAGCAGTGAAGCTTTCTTT.

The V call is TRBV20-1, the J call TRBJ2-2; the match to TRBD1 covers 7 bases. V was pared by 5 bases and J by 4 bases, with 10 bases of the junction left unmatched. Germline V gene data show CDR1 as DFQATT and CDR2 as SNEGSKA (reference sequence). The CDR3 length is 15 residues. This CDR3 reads CSALRGTVFTGELFF. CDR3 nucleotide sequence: TGCAGTGCTCTTAGGGGGACAGTATTCACCGGGGAGCTGTTTTTT.

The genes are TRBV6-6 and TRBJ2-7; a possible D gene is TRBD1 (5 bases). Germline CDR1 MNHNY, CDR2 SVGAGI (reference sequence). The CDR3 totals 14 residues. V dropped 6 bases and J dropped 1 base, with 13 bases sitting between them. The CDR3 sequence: CASRDQGASYEQYF. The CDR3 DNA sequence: TGTGCCAGCAGAGATCAAGGGGCGTCCTACGAGCAGTACTTC.

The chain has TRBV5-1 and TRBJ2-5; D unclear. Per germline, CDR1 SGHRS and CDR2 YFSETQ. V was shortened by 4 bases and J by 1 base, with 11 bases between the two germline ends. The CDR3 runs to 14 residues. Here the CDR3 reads CASSPSAFQETQYF. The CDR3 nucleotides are TGCGCCAGCAGCCCAAGCGCCTTCCAAGAGACCCAGTACTTC.

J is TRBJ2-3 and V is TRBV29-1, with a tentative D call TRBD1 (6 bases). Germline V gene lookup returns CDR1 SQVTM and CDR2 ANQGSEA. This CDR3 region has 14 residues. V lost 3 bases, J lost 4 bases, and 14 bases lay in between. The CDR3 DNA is TGCAGCGTTGATGGAAGGGGGAGAGCAGATACGCAGTATTTT. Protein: CSVDGRGRADTQYF.

In nucleotides, the CDR3 is TGCAGTGCTTCACTAGCTGTGGAGACCCAGTACTTC. Protein sequence: CSASLAVETQYF. The genes are TRBV20-1 and TRBJ2-5; TRBD2 might be the D (6 bases). The V and J ends lost 5 bases and 5 bases respectively, with 12 bases between them. This CDR3 spans 12 amino acids. CDR1 and CDR2 (germline): DFQATT, SNEGSKA (reference sequence).

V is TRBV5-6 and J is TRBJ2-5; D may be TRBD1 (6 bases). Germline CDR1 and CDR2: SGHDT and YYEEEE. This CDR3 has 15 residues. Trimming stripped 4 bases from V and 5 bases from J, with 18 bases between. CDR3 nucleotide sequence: TGTGCCAGCAGCACTGACAGGCTCCGATGGGAGACCCAGTACTTC. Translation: CASSTDRLRWETQYF.

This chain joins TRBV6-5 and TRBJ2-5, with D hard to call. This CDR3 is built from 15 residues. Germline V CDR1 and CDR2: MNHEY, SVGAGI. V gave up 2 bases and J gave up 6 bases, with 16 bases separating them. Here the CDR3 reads CASSYGPTLHQTQYF. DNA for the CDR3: TGTGCCAGCAGTTACGGACCGACCCTTCACCAGACCCAGTACTTC.

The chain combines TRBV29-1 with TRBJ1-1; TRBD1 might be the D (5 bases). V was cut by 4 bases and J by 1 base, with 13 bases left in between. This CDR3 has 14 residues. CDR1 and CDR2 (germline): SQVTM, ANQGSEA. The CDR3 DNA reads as TGCAGCGTTGTCCAGGGCCTCGGGAACACTGAAGCTTTCTTT. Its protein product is CSVVQGLGNTEAFF.

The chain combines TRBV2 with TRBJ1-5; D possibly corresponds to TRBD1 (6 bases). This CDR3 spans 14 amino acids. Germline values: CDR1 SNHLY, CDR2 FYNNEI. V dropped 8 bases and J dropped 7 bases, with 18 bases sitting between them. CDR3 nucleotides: TGTGCCAGCGGGGGAGGGGTCCAGGGGCAGCCCCAGCATTTT. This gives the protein CASGGGVQGQPQHF.

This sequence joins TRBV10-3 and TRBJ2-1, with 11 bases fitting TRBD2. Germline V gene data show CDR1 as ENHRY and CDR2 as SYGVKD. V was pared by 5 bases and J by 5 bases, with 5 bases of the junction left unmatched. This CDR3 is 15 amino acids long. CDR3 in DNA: TGTGCCATCAGTCTCTCTAGCGGGGGGAACAATGAGCAGTTCTTC. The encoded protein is CAISLSSGGNNEQFF.

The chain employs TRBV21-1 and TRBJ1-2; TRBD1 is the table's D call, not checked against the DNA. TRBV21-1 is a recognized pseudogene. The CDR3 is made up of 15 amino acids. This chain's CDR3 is CASSMGTAINYGYTF. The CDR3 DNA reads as TGTGCCAGCAGCATGGGGACAGCCATTAACTATGGCTACACCTTC.

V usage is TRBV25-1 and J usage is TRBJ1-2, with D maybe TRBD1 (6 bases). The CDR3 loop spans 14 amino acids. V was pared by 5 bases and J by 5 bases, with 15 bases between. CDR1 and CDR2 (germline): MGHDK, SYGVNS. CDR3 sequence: CASSQDSLLYGYTF. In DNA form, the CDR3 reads TGTGCCAGCAGTCAGGACAGCCTTCTTTATGGCTACACCTTC.

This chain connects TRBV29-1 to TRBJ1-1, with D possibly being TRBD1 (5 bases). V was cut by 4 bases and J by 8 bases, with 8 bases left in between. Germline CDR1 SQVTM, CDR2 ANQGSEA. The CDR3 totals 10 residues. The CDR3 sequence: CSVGNREAFF. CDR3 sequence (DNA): TGCAGCGTTGGCAACAGGGAAGCTTTCTTT.